These T cell receptor beta chains were read from a single sample in a study of vaccination effects on CD4 cells after COVID-19. What these receptors recognize is not known. TCRdb keeps only in-frame clones here, not all; method: immunoSEQ multiplex PCR. The sample gives around 50,000 clones, about 70% of which show up once; roughly 5.4% is in the top ten. The sample was CD4+ T cells from PBMCs cultured without peptide, taken after COVID-19 vaccination. The receptor source for this set is a human donor who had a prior SARS-CoV-2 infection. Each CDR3 is given with its conserved first and last residue.

CDR3 length,V gene,J gene,CDR3 protein
15,TRBV5-1,TRBJ2-2,CASSSGREAAGELFF
14,TRBV4-1,TRBJ1-4,CASSPRQGNEKLFF
13,TRBV6-5,TRBJ1-1,CASNQGGVSEAFF
14,TRBV5-4,TRBJ1-1,CASSFGRTNTEAFF
14,TRBV19,TRBJ2-3,CASSRGQRTDTQYF
17,TRBV6-1,TRBJ2-7,CASSEVLVRLGAYEQYF
15,TRBV7-2,TRBJ2-7,CASSLEPARPYEQYF
17,TRBV19,TRBJ1-5,CASSKDSRMNSNQPQHF
13,TRBV18,TRBJ2-1,CASSPRATNEQFF
14,TRBV18,TRBJ2-1,CASSPLVRYNEQFF
14,TRBV14,TRBJ2-5,CASSIGQGFETQYF
17,TRBV4-2,TRBJ2-1,CASSQVGSGSLPNEQFF
14,TRBV18,TRBJ1-5,CASSRDYSNQPQHF
15,TRBV4-3,TRBJ2-7,CASSQVWHEGYEQYF
16,TRBV5-1,TRBJ1-1,CASSRDRGHPNTEAFF
14,TRBV11-3,TRBJ2-7,CASSLPQGSAEQYF
15,TRBV11-3,TRBJ2-1,CASSPSGSFYNEQFF
17,TRBV30,TRBJ1-2,CAWSSAGQGPPFYGYTF
14,TRBV10-3,TRBJ2-2,CAISESLFTGELFF
17,TRBV14,TRBJ2-5,CASSQGRLANRRETQYF
16,TRBV6-5,TRBJ1-6,CASSYREEAVNSPLHF
14,TRBV7-2,TRBJ1-2,CASSLRRGTHGYTF
17,TRBV5-5,TRBJ2-5,CASSWAPGQGGMETQYF
16,TRBV5-1,TRBJ2-2,CASSLGLAGHTGELFF
16,TRBV18,TRBJ1-1,CASSPSASGVGTEAFF
16,TRBV4-1,TRBJ2-1,CASSQDFLAGGFEQFF
14,TRBV6-6,TRBJ2-5,CASSYRGKQETQYF
14,TRBV11-3,TRBJ1-3,CASSKAGQENTIYF
13,TRBV2,TRBJ2-3,CASSDSGADTQYF
15,TRBV9,TRBJ2-3,CASSVENRGSGTQYF
14,TRBV19,TRBJ2-7,CASSPNIGAVEQYF
16,TRBV11-3,TRBJ2-1,CASSLEGRAPNNEQFF
14,TRBV30,TRBJ2-7,CAWSVPAGGGEQYF
15,TRBV5-6,TRBJ2-1,CASSPDWNTYNEQFF
16,TRBV7-3,TRBJ1-5,CASPLKGQGTPQPQHF
14,TRBV7-2,TRBJ2-7,CASSEDRGEGEQYF
16,TRBV27,TRBJ2-5,CASSLVGGHFQETQYF
14,TRBV11-3,TRBJ2-7,CASSPFAEVGEQYF
16,TRBV28,TRBJ1-1,CASSLLSMGPNTEAFF
16,TRBV6-6,TRBJ2-2,CASTPLGLGNTGELFF
15,TRBV6-5,TRBJ2-7,CASSYTSDSTYEQYF
15,TRBV19,TRBJ2-5,CASSSTSYARETQYF
14,TRBV5-6,TRBJ1-1,CASSLSPQDTEAFF
13,TRBV7-9,TRBJ1-1,CASSRQGYTEAFF
16,TRBV21-1,TRBJ2-7,CASSKAGLERLYEQYF
13,TRBV18,TRBJ1-1,CASSQHRNTEAFF
11,TRBV12-5,TRBJ2-1,CASGRLDEQFF
15,TRBV11-3,TRBJ2-2,CASSLRQGDTGELFF
15,TRBV7-9,TRBJ2-3,CASSLALAGADTQYF
17,TRBV4-1,TRBJ2-7,CASSPPGQGAPAYEQYF